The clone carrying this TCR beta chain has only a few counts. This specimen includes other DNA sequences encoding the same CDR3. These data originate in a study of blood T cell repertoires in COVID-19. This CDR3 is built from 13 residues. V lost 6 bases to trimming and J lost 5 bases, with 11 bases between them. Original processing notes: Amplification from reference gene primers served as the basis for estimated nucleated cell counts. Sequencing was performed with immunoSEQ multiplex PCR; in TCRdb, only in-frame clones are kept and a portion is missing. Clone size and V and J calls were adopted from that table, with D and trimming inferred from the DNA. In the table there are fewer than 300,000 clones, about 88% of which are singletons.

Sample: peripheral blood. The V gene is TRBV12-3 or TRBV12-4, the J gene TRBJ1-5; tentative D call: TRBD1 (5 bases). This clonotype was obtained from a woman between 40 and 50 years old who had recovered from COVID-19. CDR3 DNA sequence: TGTGCCAGCAGCTCGGGGGGGGATCAGCCCCAGCATTTT. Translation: CASSSGGDQPQHF.